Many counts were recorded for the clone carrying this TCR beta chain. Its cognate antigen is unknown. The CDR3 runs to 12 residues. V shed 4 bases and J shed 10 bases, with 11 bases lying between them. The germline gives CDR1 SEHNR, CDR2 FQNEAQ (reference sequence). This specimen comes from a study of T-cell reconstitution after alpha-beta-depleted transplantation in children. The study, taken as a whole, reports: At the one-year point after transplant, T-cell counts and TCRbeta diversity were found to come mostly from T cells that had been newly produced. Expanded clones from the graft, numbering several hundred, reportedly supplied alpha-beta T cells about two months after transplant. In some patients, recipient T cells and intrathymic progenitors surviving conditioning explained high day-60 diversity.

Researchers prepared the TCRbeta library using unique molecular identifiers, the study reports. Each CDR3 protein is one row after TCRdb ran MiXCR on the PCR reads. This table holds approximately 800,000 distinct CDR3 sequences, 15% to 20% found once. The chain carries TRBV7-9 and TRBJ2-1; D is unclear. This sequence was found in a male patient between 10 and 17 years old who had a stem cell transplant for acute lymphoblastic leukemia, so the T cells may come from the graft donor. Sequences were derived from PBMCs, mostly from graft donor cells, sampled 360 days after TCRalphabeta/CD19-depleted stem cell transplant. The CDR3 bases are TGTGCCAGCAGCTCCCTTCCAAGGGAGCAGTTCTTC. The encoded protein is CASSSLPREQFF.